This is a list of T cell receptor beta chains from one sample in a study of T cell repertoires in cytomegalovirus infection. Via MiXCR, TCRdb re-called the reads, giving one row per CDR3 protein. In the table there are around 740,000 distinct CDR3 sequences, 35% of which are singletons. The specimen sequenced was PBMCs. These TCRs come from a human donor in good health (CMV status not recorded). Some clones in this sample may be carry-over from other donors' samples. Each CDR3 is given with its conserved first and last residue. Rows may omit the clone size; those that give it use once, few, many or a size class.

abundance,j_gene,v_gene,CDR3aa
.,TRBJ2-5,TRBV20-1,CSARRGGGGQETQYF
few,TRBJ1-1,TRBV7-9,CASSRPAQGAGGTEAFF
once,TRBJ1-6,TRBV2,CASGVSQGLLHF
.,TRBJ1-3,TRBV19,CASSMGPPLSGNTIYF
.,TRBJ1-5,TRBV27,CASSLSAGFQPQHF
few,TRBJ1-1,TRBV7-3,CASRLDRATEAFF
.,TRBJ1-1,TRBV19,CASIGRQPGGLNTEAFF
many,TRBJ2-1,TRBV7-9,CASSLVLGNNEQFF
.,TRBJ1-2,TRBV10-2,CASSEVLNYGYTF
few,TRBJ2-5,TRBV7-2,CASSTGTGPSRETQYF
.,TRBJ2-1,TRBV15,CATSTGQGAVVEQFF
.,TRBJ1-2,TRBV2,CASRTPQGGIYGYTF